These 20 T cell receptor beta chains were sequenced from one sample in a study of T cells after somatic rescue of genetic block. Using immunoSEQ multiplex PCR, the repertoire was profiled, and TCRdb retains in-frame clones only, with some absent. The sample holds 60,000 to 75,000 clones, around 92% seen once. The sample comprised peripheral blood mononuclear cells (PBMCs). The receptors originated from a man in his forties.

This chain links TRBV30 with TRBJ1-1; 9 bases fit TRBD1. CDR1 GTSNPN and CDR2 SVGIG come from the germline V gene (reference sequence). The CDR3 loop spans 14 amino acids. V shed 1 base, J shed 1 base, and the junction held 1 base outside the gene matches. DNA of the CDR3: TGTGCCTGGAGTGGGGACAGGGAGAACACTGAAGCTTTCTTT. This codes for CAWSGDRENTEAFF.

This chain connects TRBV19 to TRBJ2-7; 9 bases are a match to TRBD1. This CDR3 contains 13 residues. V was clipped by 4 bases and J by 3 bases; unmatched bases: 1. The germline V gene encodes CDR1 LNHDA and CDR2 SQIVND (reference sequence). CDR3 region: CASSKDRGYEQYF. The CDR3 DNA reads as TGTGCCAGTAGTAAGGACAGGGGCTACGAGCAGTACTTC.

The chain carries TRBV7-2 and TRBJ2-1; maybe TRBD1 (5 bases). The V gene lost 6 bases and the J gene lost 5 bases, with 17 bases spanning the gap. The length of the CDR3 is 15 residues. CDR1 and CDR2 from the germline V gene are SGHTA and FQGNSA. As DNA, the CDR3 is TGTGCCAGCAGTCTCGTACAGGCGGAGAACAATGAGCAGTTCTTC. Translating gives CASSLVQAENNEQFF. The full variable domain, rest sourced from reference TRBV7-2 and TRBJ2-1, is GAGVSQSPSNKVTEKGKDVELRCDPISGHTALYWYRQSLGQGLEFLIYFQGNSAPDKSGLPSDRFSAERTGGSVSTLTIQRTQQEDSAVYLCASSLVQAENNEQFFGPGTRLTVL.

This rearrangement joins TRBV6-4 to TRBJ2-3; 10 bases align to TRBD2. This CDR3 is 16 amino acids long. The J segment lost 1 base and the V segment lost 0 bases, leaving 1 base of the junction unmatched. The germline V gene has CDR1 MRHNA and CDR2 SNTAGT. The CDR3 sequence is CASSDSAGGGTDTQYF. CDR3 sequence (DNA): TGTGCCAGCAGTGACTCAGCGGGGGGGGGCACAGATACGCAGTATTTT.

This clone was seen a handful of times. The chain joins TRBV2 to TRBJ2-7; D not certain. Trimming removed 2 bases at V and 6 bases at J, with 11 bases between. Germline V gene sequence: CDR1 SNHLY, CDR2 FYNNEI. This CDR3 spans 13 amino acids. The CDR3: CASSELSFGEQYF. The DNA of the CDR3 is TGTGCCAGCAGTGAATTGTCGTTCGGCGAGCAGTACTTC.

The chain is built from TRBV5-6 and TRBJ2-7; a weak D match, TRBD2 (6 bases). V dropped 4 bases and J dropped 0 bases, with 17 bases sitting between them. CDR1 is SGHDT and CDR2 is YYEEEE in the germline V gene. The CDR3 has 16 amino acids. For the CDR3, the DNA is TGTGCCAGCAGCCCTCAGTTGGAGGGCCTCTCCTACGAGCAGTACTTC. Residues: CASSPQLEGLSYEQYF.

As DNA, the CDR3 is TGTGCCTGGAGTTTGAACACCGGGGAGCTGTTTTTT. Translating it yields CAWSLNTGELFF. The V gene is TRBV30, the J gene TRBJ2-2, with D unclear. This CDR3 has 12 amino acids. Germline-derived CDR1 and CDR2 are GTSNPN and SVGIG (reference sequence). V lost 2 bases and J 1 base, leaving 2 bases between the germline ends.

The V gene is TRBV18, the J gene TRBJ1-1; D gene unclear. The ends were cut back, 10 bases at V and 0 bases at J, with 12 bases in the middle. Germline lookup yields CDR1 KGHSH and CDR2 LQKENI. This CDR3 contains 13 residues. The CDR3 DNA is TGTGCCACCGCCGACATCTTGAACACTGAAGCTTTCTTT. This encodes CATADILNTEAFF.

V usage is TRBV19 and J usage is TRBJ2-4; TRBD2 agrees at 7 bases. In germline, CDR1 is LNHDA, CDR2 SQIVND (reference sequence). V was pared by 3 bases and J by 8 bases, with 10 bases of the junction left unmatched. The CDR3 totals 15 residues. The CDR3, as DNA: TGTGCCAGTAGTATTGCGGGAGACAGCGCTGACATTCAGTACTTC. This gives the protein CASSIAGDSADIQYF.

The CDR3 here is CASSLGSNTEAFF. The CDR3 DNA is TGTGCCAGCAGCTTAGGTTCGAACACTGAAGCTTTCTTT. The rearrangement uses TRBV7-8 and TRBJ1-1; D uncertain. Germline CDR1 and CDR2: SGHVS and FQNEAQ. V lost 1 base to trimming and J lost 1 base, with 4 bases between them. The CDR3 sequence is 13 residues long.

This clone has more than one count but fewer than ten. The gene calls are TRBV7-8 and TRBJ1-5, with D possibly matching TRBD1 (6 bases). Germline CDR1 reads SGHVS; CDR2 reads FQNEAQ. This CDR3 is 15 amino acids long. The V and J ends lost 4 bases and 0 bases respectively, with 10 bases between them. As DNA, the CDR3 is TGTGCCAGCAGCTCACAGGGACATAGCAATCAGCCCCAGCATTTT. Amino acid sequence: CASSSQGHSNQPQHF. The full variable domain, with the rest looked up from reference TRBV7-8 and TRBJ1-5, is GAGVSQSPRYKVAKRGQDVALRCDPISGHVSLFWYQQALGQGPEFLTYFQNEAQLDKSGLPSDRFFAERPEGSVSTLKIQRTQQEDSAVYLCASSSQGHSNQPQHFGDGTRLSIL.

The gene calls are TRBV5-4 and TRBJ1-2, with D unresolved. V was pared by 3 bases and J by 2 bases, with 11 bases between. The CDR3 runs to 14 residues. CDR1 and CDR2 from the germline V gene are SGHNT and YYREEE (reference sequence). CDR3 sequence: CASSSRTENYGYTF. The CDR3 DNA follows: TGTGCCAGCAGCTCTAGGACTGAAAACTATGGCTACACCTTC.

The CDR3 is CASSLRTVTDTQYF. In DNA, the CDR3 is TGTGCCAGCAGCTTACGGACAGTCACAGATACGCAGTATTTT. The rearrangement links TRBV5-5 to TRBJ2-3; weak D call: TRBD1 (6 bases). V lost 2 bases to trimming and J lost 2 bases, with 9 bases between them. This CDR3 region has 14 residues. In germline, CDR1 is SGHKS, CDR2 YYEKEE (reference sequence).

The chain couples TRBV6-5 to TRBJ2-7; 8 nucleotides line up with TRBD2. The junction had 5 bases not matched to a gene; V was cut back by 4 bases and J by 3 bases. From germline, CDR1 is MNHEY and CDR2 SVGAGI. The CDR3 length is 14 residues. The CDR3 coding sequence is TGTGCCAGCAGTTGGGAGCGGGGGAGCTACGAGCAGTACTTC. Translated: CASSWERGSYEQYF.

This clone was seen once. The chain links TRBV20-1 to TRBJ2-1; D is uncertain. This CDR3 contains 10 residues. V lost 5 bases and J 8 bases, leaving 7 bases between the germline ends. Germline V gene lookup returns CDR1 DFQATT and CDR2 SNEGSKA (reference sequence). The CDR3 loop is CSAGNYEQFF. The CDR3 region has the DNA TGCAGTGCTGGCAACTATGAGCAGTTCTTC.

V usage is TRBV6-5 and J usage is TRBJ1-4, with TRBD1 matching over 9 bases. The CDR3 spans 14 residues. The germline CDR1 and CDR2 sequences are MNHEY and SVGAGI. V gave up 5 bases and J gave up 8 bases; unmatched junction bases: 6. The chain's CDR3 is CASSRDRVGEKLFF. The CDR3 nucleotides are TGTGCCAGCAGTAGGGACAGGGTGGGGGAAAAACTGTTTTTT.

The chain employs TRBV2 and TRBJ2-1, with TRBD2 as a possible D gene (6 bases). This CDR3 is 13 amino acids long. CDR1 and CDR2 (germline): SNHLY, FYNNEI. Trimming stripped 3 bases from V and 9 bases from J, with 12 bases between. The CDR3 region is CASSEGPGGEQFF. The CDR3 DNA is TGTGCCAGCAGTGAGGGGCCCGGGGGTGAGCAGTTCTTC.

V is TRBV18 and J is TRBJ1-2; tentative D call: TRBD1 (6 bases). Germline V lookup: CDR1 KGHSH, CDR2 LQKENI. The V and J ends lost 5 bases and 7 bases respectively, with 14 bases between them. The CDR3 length is 13 residues. CDR3 residues: CASSTRQEFGYTF. CDR3 sequence (DNA): TGTGCCAGCTCAACTCGACAGGAGTTTGGCTACACCTTC.

This CDR3 reads CASWGWEYNEQFF. DNA for the CDR3: TGTGCCAGTTGGGGTTGGGAATACAATGAGCAGTTCTTC. The V call is TRBV6-1, the J call TRBJ2-1; D unresolved. V was clipped by 9 bases and J by 4 bases, with 13 bases between them. In germline, CDR1 is MNHNS, CDR2 SASEGT. The CDR3 runs to 13 residues.

The rearrangement links TRBV30 to TRBJ1-5; D possibly corresponds to TRBD1 (5 bases). This CDR3 comprises 21 residues. The V end lost 1 base, the J end lost 2 bases, and 30 bases lay between the germline ends. Germline CDR1 GTSNPN, CDR2 SVGIG (reference sequence). The CDR3 protein is CAWSALRTGGGGSVGNQPQHF. CDR3 DNA sequence: TGTGCCTGGAGTGCACTCCGCACAGGAGGTGGGGGATCTGTTGGCAATCAGCCCCAGCATTTT.